This entry features one T cell receptor beta chain sequence. The antigen is undetermined. Each sorted subset replicate got 200 ng genomic DNA, tens of thousands of genomes. Sequenced by immunoSEQ multiplex PCR; TCRdb stores in-frame clones only, minus some. Of around 600,000 clones listed, approximately 96% are singletons. The data stem from a study of shared clonotypes between healthy human individuals. Regarding the study as a whole: Genetic and exposure-history diversity was limited by the few donors. Relative to memory subsets, naive subsets generally showed larger estimated richness.

The naive CD8 population came from CD45RO-negative cells selected for CCR7, without terminally differentiated effector memory CD45RA+ cells. Adult donors, all healthy and HIV-negative, had no recent acute infections or vaccinations. The CDR3 spans 16 residues. From germline, CDR1 is MDHEN and CDR2 SYDVKM. The V end lost 7 bases, the J end lost 3 bases, and 21 bases lay between the germline ends. This receptor was obtained from a woman in her 30s in good health. The sample was naive CD8+ T cells sorted from blood. J is TRBJ1-1 and V is TRBV28, with D possibly TRBD1 on 5 matching bases. The CDR3 nucleotides are TGTGCCAGCACACAAACCCAGGCGGGGGATGACACTGAAGCTTTCTTT. Translated: CASTQTQAGDDTEAFF.